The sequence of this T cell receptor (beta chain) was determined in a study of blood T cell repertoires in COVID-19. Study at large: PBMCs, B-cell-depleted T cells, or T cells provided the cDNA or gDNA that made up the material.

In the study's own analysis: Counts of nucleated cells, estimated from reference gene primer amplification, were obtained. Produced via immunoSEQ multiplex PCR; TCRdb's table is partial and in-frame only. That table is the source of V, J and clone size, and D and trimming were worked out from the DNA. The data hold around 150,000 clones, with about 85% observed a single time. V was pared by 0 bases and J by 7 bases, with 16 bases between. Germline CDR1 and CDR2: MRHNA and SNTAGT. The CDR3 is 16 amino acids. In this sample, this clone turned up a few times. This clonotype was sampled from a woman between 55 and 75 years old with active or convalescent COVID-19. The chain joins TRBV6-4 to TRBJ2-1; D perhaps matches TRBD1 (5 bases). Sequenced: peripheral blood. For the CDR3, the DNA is TGTGCCAGCAGTGACTCCTACAGTCAGGGTCCGAATGAGCAGTTCTTC. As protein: CASSDSYSQGPNEQFF.